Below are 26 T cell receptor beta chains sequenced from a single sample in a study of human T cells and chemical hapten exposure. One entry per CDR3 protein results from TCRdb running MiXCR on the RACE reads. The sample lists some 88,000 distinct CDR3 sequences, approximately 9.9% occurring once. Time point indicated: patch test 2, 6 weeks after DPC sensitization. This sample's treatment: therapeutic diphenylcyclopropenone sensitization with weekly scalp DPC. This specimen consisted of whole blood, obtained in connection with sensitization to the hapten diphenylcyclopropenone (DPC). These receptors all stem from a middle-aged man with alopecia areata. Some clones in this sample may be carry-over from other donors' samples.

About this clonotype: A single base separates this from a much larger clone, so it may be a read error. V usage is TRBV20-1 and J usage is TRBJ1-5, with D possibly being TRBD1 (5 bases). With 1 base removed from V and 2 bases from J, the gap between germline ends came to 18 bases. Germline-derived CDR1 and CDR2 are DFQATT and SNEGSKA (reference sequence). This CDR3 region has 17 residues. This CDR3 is CSARVQGRGTGNQPQHF. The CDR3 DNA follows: TGCAGTGCTAGAGTCCAGGGAAGGGGAACGGGCAATCAGCCCCAGCATTTT.

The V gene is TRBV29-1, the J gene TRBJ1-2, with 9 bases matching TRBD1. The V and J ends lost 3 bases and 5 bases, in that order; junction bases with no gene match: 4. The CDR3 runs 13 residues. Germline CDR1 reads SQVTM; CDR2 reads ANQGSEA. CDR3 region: CSVEGTGTYGYTF. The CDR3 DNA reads TGCAGCGTTGAGGGGACAGGGACATATGGCTACACCTTC.

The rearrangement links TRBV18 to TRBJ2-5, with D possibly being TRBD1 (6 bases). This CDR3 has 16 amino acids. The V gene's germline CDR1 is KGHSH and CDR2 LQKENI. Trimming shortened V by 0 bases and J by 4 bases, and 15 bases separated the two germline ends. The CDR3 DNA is TGTGCCAGCTCACCACCGGGGGCGCAGGTTCTAGAGACCCAGTACTTC. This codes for CASSPPGAQVLETQYF.

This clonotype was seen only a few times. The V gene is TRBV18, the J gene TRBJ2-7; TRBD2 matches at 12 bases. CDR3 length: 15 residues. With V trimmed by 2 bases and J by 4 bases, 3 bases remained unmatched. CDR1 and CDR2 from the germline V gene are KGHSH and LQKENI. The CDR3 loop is CASSPSGTSGYEQYV. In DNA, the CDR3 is TGTGCCAGCTCACCATCCGGGACTAGCGGGTACGAGCAGTACGTC.

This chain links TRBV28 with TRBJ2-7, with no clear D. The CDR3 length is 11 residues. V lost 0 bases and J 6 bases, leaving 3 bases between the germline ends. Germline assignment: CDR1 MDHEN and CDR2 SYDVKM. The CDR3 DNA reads TGTGCCAGCAGTTTATGGAGCGAGCAGTACTTC. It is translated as CASSLWSEQYF. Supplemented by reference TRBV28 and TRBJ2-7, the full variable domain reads DVKVTQSSRYLVKRTGEKVFLECVQDMDHENMFWYRQDPGLGLRLIYFSYDVKMKEKGDIPEGYSVSREKKERFSLILESASTNQTSMYLCASSLWSEQYFGPGTRLTVT.

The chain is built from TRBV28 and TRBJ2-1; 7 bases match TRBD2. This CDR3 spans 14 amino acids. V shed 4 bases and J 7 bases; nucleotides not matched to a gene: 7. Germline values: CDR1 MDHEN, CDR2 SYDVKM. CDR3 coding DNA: TGTGCCAGCAGTTCCCGTCCAGCGGGGAATGAGCAGTTCTTC. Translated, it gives CASSSRPAGNEQFF.

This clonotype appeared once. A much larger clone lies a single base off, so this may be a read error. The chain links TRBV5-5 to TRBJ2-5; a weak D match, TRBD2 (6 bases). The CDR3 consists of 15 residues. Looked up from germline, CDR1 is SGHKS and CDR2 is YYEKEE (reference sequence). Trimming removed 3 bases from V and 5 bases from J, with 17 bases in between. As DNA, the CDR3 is TGTGCCAGCAGCTCGGAGGGAGTAATGCAGGAGACCCAGTACTTC. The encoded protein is CASSSEGVMQETQYF.

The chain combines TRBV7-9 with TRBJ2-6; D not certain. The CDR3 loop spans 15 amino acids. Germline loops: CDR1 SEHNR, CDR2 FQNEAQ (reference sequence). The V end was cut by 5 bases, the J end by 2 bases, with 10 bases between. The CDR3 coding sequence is TGTGCCAGCAGCCGGGCCGTGCCTGGGGCCAACGTCCTGACTTTC. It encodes CASSRAVPGANVLTF.

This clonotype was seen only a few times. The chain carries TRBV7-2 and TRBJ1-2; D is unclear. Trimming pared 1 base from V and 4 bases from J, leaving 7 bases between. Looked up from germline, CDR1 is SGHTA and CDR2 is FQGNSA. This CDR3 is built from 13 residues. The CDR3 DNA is TGTGCCAGCAGCTTAGTACTGAGCTATGGCTACACCTTC. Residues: CASSLVLSYGYTF. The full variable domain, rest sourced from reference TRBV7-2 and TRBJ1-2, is GAGVSQSPSNKVTEKGKDVELRCDPISGHTALYWYRQSLGQGLEFLIYFQGNSAPDKSGLPSDRFSAERTGGSVSTLTIQRTQQEDSAVYLCASSLVLSYGYTFGSGTRLTVV.

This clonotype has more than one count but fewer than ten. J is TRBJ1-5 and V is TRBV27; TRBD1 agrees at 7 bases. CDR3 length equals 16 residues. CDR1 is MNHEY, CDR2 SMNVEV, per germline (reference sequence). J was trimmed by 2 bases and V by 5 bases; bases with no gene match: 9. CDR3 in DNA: TGTGCCAGCAGTCCTAAGACAGGGTACGGCAATCAGCCCCAGCATTTT. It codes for CASSPKTGYGNQPQHF.

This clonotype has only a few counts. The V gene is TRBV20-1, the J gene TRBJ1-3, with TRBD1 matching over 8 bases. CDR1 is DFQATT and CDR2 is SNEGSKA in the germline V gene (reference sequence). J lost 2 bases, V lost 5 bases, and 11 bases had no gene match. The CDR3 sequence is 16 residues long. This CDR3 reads CSASRPGRGPGNTIYF. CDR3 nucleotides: TGCAGTGCTTCACGGCCGGGCAGGGGGCCTGGAAACACCATATATTTT.

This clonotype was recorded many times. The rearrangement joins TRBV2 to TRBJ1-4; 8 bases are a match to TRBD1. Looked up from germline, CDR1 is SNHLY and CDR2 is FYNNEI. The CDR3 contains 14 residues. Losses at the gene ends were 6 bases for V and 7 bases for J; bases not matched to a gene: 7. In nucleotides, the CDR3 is TGTGCCAGCAGCGGACAGGGAATAAGTGAAAAACTGTTTTTT. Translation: CASSGQGISEKLFF.

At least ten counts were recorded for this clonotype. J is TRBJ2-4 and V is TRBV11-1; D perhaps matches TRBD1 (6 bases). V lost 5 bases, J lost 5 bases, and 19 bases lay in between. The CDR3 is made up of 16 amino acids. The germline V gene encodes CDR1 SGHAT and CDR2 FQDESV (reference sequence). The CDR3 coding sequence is TGTGCCAGCAGCCCAAAGGGGGTGTCTCTCCAAAACATTCAGTACTTC. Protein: CASSPKGVSLQNIQYF.

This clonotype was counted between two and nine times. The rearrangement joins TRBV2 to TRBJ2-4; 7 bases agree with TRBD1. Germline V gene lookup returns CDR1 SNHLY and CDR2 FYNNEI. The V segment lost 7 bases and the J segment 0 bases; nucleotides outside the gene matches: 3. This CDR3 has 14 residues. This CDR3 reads CASNRGQAKNIQYF. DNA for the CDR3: TGTGCCAGCAACAGGGGTCAAGCCAAAAACATTCAGTACTTC.

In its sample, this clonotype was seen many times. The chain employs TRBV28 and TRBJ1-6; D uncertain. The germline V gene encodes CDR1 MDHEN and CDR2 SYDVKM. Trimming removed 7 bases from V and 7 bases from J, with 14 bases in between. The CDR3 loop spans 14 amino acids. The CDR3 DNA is TGTGCCAGCAATACCTCCCCGGGAAATTCACCCCTCCACTTT. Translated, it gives CASNTSPGNSPLHF.

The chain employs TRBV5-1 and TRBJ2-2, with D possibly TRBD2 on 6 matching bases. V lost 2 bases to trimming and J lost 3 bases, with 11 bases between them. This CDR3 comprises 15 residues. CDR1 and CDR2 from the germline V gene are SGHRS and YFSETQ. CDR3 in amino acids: CASSFGLADTGELFF. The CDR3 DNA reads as TGCGCCAGCAGCTTTGGCTTAGCGGACACCGGGGAGCTGTTTTTT.

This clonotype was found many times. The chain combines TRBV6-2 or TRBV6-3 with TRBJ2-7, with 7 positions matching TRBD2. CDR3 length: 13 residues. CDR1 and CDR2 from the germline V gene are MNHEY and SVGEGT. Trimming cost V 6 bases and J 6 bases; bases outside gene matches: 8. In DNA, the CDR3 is TGTGCCAGCAGCTCCCCTCCGGGGGGCGAGCAGTACTTC. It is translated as CASSSPPGGEQYF.

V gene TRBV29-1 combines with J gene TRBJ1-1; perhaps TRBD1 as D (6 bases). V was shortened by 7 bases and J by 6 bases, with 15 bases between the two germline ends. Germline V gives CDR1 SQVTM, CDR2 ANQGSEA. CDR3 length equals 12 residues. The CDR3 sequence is CSAQGIRAEAFF. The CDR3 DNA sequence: TGCAGCGCTCAGGGGATCAGGGCTGAAGCTTTCTTT.

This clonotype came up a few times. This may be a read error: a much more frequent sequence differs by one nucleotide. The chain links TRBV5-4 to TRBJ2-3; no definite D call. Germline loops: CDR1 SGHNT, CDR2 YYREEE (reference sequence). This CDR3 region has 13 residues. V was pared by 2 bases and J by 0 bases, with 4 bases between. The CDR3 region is CASSFPSTDTQYF. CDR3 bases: TGTGCCAGCAGCTTCCCTAGCACAGATACGCAGTATTTT.

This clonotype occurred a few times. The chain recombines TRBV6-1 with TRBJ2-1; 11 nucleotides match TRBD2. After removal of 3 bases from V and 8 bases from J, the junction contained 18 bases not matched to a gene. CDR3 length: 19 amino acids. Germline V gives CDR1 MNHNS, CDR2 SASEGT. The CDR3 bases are TGTGCCAGCAGTGATACCCCATTGGCCACTAGCGGGAGCTGGGATGAGCAGTTCTTC. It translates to CASSDTPLATSGSWDEQFF.

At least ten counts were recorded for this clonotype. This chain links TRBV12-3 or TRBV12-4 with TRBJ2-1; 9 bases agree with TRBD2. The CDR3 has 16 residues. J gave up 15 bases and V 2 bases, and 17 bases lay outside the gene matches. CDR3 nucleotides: TGTGCCAGCAGTTTATCTGGCAGGGAGATAGCGGGAGCGAGGTTCTTC. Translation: CASSLSGREIAGARFF.

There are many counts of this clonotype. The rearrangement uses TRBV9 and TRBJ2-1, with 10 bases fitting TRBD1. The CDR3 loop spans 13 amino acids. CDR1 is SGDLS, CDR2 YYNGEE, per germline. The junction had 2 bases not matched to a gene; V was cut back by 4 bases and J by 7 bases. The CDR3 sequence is CASSTGQGNEQFF. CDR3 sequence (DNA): TGTGCCAGCAGCACGGGACAGGGGAATGAGCAGTTCTTC. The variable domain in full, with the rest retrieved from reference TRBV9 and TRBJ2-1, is DSGVTQTPKHLITATGQRVTLRCSPRSGDLSVYWYQQSLDQGLQFLIQYYNGEERAKGNILERFSAQQFPDLHSELNLSSLELGDSALYFCASSTGQGNEQFFGPGTRLTVL.

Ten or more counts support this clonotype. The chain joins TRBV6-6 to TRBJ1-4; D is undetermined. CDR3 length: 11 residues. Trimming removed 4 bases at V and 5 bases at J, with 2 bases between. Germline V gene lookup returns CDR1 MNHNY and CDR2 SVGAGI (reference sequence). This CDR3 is CASSLNEKLFF. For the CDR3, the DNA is TGTGCCAGCAGTTTAAATGAAAAACTGTTTTTT.

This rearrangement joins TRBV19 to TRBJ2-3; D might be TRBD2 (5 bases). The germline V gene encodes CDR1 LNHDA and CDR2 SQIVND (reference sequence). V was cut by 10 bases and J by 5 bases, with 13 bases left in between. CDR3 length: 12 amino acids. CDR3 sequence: CATSPRVDTQYF. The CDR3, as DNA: TGTGCCACCTCCCCGCGGGTAGATACGCAGTATTTT.

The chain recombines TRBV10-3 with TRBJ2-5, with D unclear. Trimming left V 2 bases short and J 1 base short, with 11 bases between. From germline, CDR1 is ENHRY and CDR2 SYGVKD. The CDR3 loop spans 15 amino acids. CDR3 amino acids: CAISESDLAQETQYF. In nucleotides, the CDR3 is TGTGCCATCAGTGAGAGTGACTTGGCCCAAGAGACCCAGTACTTC.

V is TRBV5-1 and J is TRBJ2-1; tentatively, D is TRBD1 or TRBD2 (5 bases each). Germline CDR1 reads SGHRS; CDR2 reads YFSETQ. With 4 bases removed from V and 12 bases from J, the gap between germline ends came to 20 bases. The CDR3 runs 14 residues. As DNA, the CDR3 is TGCGCCAGCAGCCCGGGGACGCCCCAGGGTGGGCAGTTCTTC. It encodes CASSPGTPQGGQFF.